This T cell receptor (beta chain) is from a study of CD8 T cells in ankylosing spondylitis. Regarding the study as a whole: Characteristic of ankylosing spondylitis blood, it appeared, was a TCR beta motif comprising about eight highly homologous variants. Significant enrichment of disease-linked clones was reportedly seen in matched ankylosing spondylitis synovial fluid.

Making the TCR beta libraries involved quantitative 5'-RACE with molecular barcodes. A single record per CDR3 protein comes from TCRdb applying MiXCR to the 5' RACE reads. The table shows 250,000 to 300,000 distinct CDR3 sequences, with around 20% occurring only once. Details on this clonotype: Its cognate antigen is unknown.

Trimming cost V 1 base and J 7 bases; bases outside gene matches: 16. Per germline, CDR1 SGHRS and CDR2 YFSETQ. The CDR3 has 19 amino acids. V gene TRBV5-1 combines with J gene TRBJ2-1, with TRBD2 identical over 11 bases. The receptor was isolated from a male donor with ankylosing spondylitis or in good health (not recorded which). Sequencing was performed on blood, either unsorted or a sorted T cell fraction (not recorded which). CDR3 nucleotides: TGCGCCAGCAGCTTGCCCGGGACTAGCGGAACCCCTTATCGGAATGAGCAGTTCTTC. Amino acids: CASSLPGTSGTPYRNEQFF.